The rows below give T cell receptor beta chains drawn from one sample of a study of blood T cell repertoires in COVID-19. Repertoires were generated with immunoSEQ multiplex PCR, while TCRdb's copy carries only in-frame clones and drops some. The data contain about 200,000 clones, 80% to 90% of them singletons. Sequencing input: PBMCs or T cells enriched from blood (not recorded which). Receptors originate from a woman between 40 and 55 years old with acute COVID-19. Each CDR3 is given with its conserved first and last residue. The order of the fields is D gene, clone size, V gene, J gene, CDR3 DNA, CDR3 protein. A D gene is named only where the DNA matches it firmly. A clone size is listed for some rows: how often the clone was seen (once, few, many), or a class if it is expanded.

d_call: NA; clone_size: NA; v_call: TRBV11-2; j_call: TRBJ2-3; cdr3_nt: TGTGCCAGCAGCCCCCGGGCGGGCGGGACGCAGTATTTT; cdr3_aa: CASSPRAGGTQYF
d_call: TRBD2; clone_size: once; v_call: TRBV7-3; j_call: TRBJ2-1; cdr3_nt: TGTGCCAGCAGCTTAACGTTAAGAGGAGCGGGGCCTTCCAATGAGCAGTTCTTC; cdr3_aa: CASSLTLRGAGPSNEQFF
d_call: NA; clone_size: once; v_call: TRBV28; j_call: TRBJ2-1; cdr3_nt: TGTGCCAGCAAGGGCGGGATGGGGTCCTACAATGAGCAGTTCTTC; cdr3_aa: CASKGGMGSYNEQFF
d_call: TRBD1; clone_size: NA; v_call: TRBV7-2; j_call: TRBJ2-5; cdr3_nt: TGTGCCAGCAGCTCGCACAGGGGGCGCGAAGAGACCCAGTACTTC; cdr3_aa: CASSSHRGREETQYF
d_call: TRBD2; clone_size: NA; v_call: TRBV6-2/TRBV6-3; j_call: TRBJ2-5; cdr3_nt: TGTGCCAGCAGTTCCCCCTTCCTGACTAGCGGAGAGACCCAGTACTTC; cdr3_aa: CASSSPFLTSGETQYF
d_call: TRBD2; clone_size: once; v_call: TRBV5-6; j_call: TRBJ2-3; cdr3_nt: TGTGCCAGCAGCATAAGACTAGCTGGCACAGATACGCAGTATTTT; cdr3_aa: CASSIRLAGTDTQYF
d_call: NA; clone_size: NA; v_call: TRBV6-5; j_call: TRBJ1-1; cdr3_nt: TGTGCCAGCAGTTCAATTAGAGGGAACACTGAAGCTTTCTTT; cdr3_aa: CASSSIRGNTEAFF
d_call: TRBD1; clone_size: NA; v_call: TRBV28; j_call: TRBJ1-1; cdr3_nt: TGTGCCAGCAGTTTGTCAGGGGGGCTAGCCTACACTGAAGCTTTCTTT; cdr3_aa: CASSLSGGLAYTEAFF
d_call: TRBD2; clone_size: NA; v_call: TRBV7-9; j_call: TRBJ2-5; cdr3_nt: TGTGCCAGCAGCCCTCGACTAGCTCAAGAGACCCAGTACTTC; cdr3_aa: CASSPRLAQETQYF
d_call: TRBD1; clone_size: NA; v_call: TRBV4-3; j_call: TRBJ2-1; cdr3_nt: TGCGCCAGCAGCCCCGGGACAGGGGGCTACAATGAGCAGTTCTTC; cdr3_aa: CASSPGTGGYNEQFF
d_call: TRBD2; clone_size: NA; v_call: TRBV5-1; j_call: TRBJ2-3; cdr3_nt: TGCGCCAGCAGCTTAGGGTTGGGGGAGGGCCCAACAGATACGCAGTATTTT; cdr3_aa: CASSLGLGEGPTDTQYF
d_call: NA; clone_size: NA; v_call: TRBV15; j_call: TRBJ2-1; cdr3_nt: TGTGCCACCAGCAGAGCTATAACTGACAATGAGCAGTTCTTC; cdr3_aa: CATSRAITDNEQFF
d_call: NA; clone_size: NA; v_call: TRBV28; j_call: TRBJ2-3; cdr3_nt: TGTGCCAGCCTGGAGAGGGATACGCAGTATTTT; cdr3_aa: CASLERDTQYF
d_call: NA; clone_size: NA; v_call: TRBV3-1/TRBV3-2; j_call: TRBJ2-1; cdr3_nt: TGTGCCAGCAGCCAAGGGACTGTTTTCGGGGAGCAGTTCTTC; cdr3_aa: CASSQGTVFGEQFF
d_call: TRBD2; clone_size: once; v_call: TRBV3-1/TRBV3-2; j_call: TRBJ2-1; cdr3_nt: TGTGCCAGCAGCCAAGCTAGCGGGAGTTCTGAGCAGTTCTTC; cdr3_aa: CASSQASGSSEQFF
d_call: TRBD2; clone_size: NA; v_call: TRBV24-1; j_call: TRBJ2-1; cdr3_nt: TGTGCCACCAGTGACCCCTCTAGCGGGTTTTCCTACAATGAGCAGTTCTTC; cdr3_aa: CATSDPSSGFSYNEQFF
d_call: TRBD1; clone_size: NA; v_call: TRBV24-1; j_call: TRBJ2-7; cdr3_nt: TGTGCCACCAGTGATCCGGGACAGGGACACTACGAGCAGTACTTC; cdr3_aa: CATSDPGQGHYEQYF
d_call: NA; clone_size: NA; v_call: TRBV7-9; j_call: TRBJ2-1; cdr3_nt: TGTGCCAGTTTTCTGGGGGGAGGCTCCTACAATGAGCAGTTCTTC; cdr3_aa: CASFLGGGSYNEQFF
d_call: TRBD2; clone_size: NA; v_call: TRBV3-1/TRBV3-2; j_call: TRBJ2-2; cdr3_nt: TGTGCCAGCAGCCGCCCGACTCTAGCGGGAGCTGGGGAGCTGTTTTTT; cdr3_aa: CASSRPTLAGAGELFF
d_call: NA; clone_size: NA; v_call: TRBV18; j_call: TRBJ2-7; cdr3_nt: TGTGCCAGCTCACCTCTGGGACAAGGGGTGGGCGAGCAGTACTTC; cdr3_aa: CASSPLGQGVGEQYF
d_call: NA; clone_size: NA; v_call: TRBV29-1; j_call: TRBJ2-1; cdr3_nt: TGCAGCGTTGAAGGCCTACTAGAGGGCAATGAGCAGTTCTTC; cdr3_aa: CSVEGLLEGNEQFF
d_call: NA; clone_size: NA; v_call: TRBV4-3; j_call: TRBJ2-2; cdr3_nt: TGCGCCAGCAGCCAAGATGGGGAGGTGAACACCGGGGAGCTGTTTTTT; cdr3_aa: CASSQDGEVNTGELFF
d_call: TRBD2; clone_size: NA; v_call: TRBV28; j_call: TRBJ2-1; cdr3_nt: TGTGCCAGCAGTTTATGGACTAGCGGGACCAATGAGCAGTTCTTC; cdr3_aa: CASSLWTSGTNEQFF
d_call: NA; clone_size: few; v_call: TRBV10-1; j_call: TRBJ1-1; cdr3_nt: TGCGCCAGCAGTGACAGGAGGAGGGGAACTGAAGCTTTCTTT; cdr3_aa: CASSDRRRGTEAFF
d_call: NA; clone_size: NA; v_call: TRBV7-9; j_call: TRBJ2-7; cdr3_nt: TGTGCCAGCAGATCTCTCGGAGCGGAGCAGTACTTC; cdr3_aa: CASRSLGAEQYF
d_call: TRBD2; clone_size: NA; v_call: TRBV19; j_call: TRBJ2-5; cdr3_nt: TGTGCCAGTAGTATAGAGGTTGGAGCGGGAGGGGTAAAGACCCAGTACTTC; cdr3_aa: CASSIEVGAGGVKTQYF
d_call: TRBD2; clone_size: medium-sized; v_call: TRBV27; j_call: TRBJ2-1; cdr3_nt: TGTGCCAGCAGTTTAGGGTATTCTAGCGGGAAGTACTACAATGAGCAGTTCTTC; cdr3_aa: CASSLGYSSGKYYNEQFF
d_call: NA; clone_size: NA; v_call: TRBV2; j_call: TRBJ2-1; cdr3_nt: TGTGCCAGCATGCTAAGCTCCTACAATGAGCAGTTCTTC; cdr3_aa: CASMLSSYNEQFF
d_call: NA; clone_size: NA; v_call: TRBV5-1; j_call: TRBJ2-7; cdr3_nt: TGCGCCAGCAGCTTGGATGCGGGACCGCACTACGAGCAGTACTTC; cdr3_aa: CASSLDAGPHYEQYF